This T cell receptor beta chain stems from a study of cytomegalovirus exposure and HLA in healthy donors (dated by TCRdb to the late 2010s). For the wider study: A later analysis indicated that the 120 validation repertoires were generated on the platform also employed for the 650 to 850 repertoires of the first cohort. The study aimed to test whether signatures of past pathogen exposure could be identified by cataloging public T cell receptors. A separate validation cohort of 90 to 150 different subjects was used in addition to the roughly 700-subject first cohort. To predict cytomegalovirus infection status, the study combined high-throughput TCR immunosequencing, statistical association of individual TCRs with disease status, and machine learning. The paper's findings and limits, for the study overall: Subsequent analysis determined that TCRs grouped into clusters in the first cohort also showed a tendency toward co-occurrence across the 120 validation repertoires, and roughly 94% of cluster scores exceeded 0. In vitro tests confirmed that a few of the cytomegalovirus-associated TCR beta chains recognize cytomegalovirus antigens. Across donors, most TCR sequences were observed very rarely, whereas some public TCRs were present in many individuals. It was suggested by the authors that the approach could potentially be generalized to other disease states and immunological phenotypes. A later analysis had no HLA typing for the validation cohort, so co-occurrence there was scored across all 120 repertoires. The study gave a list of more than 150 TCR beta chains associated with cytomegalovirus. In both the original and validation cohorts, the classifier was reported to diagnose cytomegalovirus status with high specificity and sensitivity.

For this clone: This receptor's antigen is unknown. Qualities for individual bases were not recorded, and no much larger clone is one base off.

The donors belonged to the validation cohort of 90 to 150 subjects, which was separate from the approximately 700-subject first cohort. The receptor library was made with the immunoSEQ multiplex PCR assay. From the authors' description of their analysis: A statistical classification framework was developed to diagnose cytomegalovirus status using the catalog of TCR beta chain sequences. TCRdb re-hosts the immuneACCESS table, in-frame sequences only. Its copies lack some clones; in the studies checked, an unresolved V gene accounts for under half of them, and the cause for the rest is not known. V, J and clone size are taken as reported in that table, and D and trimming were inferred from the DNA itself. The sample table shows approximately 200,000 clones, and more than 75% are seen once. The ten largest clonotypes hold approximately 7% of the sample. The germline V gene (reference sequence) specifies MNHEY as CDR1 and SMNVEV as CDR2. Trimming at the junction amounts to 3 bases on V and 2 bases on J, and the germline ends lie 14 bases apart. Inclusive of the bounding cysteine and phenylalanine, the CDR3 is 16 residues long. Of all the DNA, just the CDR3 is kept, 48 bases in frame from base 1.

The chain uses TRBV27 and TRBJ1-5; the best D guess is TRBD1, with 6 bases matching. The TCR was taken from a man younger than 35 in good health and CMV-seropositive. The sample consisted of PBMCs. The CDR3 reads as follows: CASSFFGGAGNQPQHF. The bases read TGTGCCAGCAGTTTTTTCGGGGGGGCGGGCAATCAGCCCCAGCATTTT.